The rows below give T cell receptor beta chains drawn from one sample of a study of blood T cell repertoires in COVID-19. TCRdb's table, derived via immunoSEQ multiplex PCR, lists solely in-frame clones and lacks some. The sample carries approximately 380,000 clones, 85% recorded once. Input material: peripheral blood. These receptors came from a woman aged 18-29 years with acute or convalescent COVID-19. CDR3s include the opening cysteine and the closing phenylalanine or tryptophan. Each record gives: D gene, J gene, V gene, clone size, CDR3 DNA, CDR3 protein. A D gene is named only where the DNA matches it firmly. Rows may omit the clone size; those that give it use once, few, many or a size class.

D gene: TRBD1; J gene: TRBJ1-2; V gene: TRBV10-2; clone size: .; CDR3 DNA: TGCGCCAGCACTTACACCGGACAGGGGGCGACTGGCTACACCTTC; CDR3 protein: CASTYTGQGATGYTF
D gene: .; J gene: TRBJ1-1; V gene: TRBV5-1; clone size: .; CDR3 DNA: TGCGCCAGCAGCCGGGGGGTCATGAACACTGAAGCTTTCTTT; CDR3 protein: CASSRGVMNTEAFF
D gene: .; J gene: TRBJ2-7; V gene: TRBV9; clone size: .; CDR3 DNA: TGTGCCAGCAGCGTCGGTGGCTACGAGCAGTACTTC; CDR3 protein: CASSVGGYEQYF
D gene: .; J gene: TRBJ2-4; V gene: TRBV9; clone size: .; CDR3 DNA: TGTGCCAGCAGTGGGGGGAGTCCCCAAAACATTCAGTACTTC; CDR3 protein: CASSGGSPQNIQYF
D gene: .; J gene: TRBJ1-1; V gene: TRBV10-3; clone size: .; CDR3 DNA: TGTGCCATCAGTGCGGCTGGGGGGGAAGCTTTCTTT; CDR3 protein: CAISAAGGEAFF
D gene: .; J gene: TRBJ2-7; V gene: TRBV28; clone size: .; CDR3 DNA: TGTGCCAGCAGTTTCAACAGGTTGACCTACGAGCAGTACTTC; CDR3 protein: CASSFNRLTYEQYF
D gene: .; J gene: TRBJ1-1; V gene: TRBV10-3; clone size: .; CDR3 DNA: TGTGCCGCGACTCAGGGCAATGGGGTGCGAGTGAACACTGAAGCTTTCTTT; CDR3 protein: CAATQGNGVRVNTEAFF
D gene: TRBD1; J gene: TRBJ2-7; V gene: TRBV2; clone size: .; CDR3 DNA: TGTGCCAGCAGTGAAGCGAGGGGACAGGGAACCCGCGAGCAGTACTTC; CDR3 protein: CASSEARGQGTREQYF
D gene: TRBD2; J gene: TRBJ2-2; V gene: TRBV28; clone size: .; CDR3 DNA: TGTGCCAGCATCAGAGCGGGAGGATTAACCGGGGAGCTGTTTTTT; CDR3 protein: CASIRAGGLTGELFF
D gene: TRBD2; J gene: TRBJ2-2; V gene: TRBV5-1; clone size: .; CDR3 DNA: TGCGCCAGCAGCTTGACGACTAGCTTCACCGGGGAGCTGTTTTTT; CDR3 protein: CASSLTTSFTGELFF
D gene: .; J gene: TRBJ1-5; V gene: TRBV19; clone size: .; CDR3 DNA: TGTGCCAGTAGCCAGGGAGGGCAGCCCCAGCATTTT; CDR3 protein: CASSQGGQPQHF
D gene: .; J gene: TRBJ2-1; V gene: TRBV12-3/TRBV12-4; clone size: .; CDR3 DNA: TGTGCCAGCAGCCCACGCGAAGAGCAGTTCTTC; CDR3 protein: CASSPREEQFF
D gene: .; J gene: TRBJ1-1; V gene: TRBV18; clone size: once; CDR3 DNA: TGTGCCAGCTCACCTAACAGGGAGGAAGCTTTCTTT; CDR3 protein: CASSPNREEAFF
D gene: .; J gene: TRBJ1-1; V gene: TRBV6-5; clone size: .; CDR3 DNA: TGTGCCAGCAGCACATACAGGGAGTCTGAAGCTTTCTTT; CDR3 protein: CASSTYRESEAFF
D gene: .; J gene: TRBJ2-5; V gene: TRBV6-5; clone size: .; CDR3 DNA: TGTGCCAGCAGTTACTCTCGGGAGACCCAGTACTTC; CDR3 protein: CASSYSRETQYF
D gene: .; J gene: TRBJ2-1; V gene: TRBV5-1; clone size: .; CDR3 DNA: TGCGCCAGCAGCCCACGACCTTTAGCGGCATACAATGAGCAGTTCTTC; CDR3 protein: CASSPRPLAAYNEQFF
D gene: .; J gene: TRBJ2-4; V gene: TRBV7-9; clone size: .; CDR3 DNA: TGTGCCAGCAGCTTAGCGTTGGACTACCAAGCCAAAAACATTCAGTACTTC; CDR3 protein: CASSLALDYQAKNIQYF
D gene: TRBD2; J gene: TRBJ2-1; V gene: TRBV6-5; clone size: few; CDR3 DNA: TGTGCCGTCGGGACTACGCCAAATGAGCAGTTCTTC; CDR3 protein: CAVGTTPNEQFF
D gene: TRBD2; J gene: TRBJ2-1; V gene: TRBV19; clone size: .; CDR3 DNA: TGTGCCAGTAGTACTCAGACTAGCGGGGCCCTATACAATGAGCAGTTCTTC; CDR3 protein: CASSTQTSGALYNEQFF
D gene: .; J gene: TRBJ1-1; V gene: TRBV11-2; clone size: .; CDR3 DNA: TGTGCCAGCAGCCGCGGTACGGGTGGGGAGGAAGCTTTCTTT; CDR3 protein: CASSRGTGGEEAFF
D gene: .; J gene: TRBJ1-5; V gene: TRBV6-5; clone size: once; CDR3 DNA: TGTGCCAGCAGGGGGCAGGGGAACCAGCCCCAGCATTTT; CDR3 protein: CASRGQGNQPQHF
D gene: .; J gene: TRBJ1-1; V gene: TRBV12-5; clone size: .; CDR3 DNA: TGTGCTAGTGGTTCCTCCCTCCTGAGGCCCACTGAAGCTTTCTTT; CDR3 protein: CASGSSLLRPTEAFF
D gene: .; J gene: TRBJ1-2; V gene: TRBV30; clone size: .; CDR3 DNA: TGTGCCTGGAGTCGCGGGGAGGGAGGCTACACCTTC; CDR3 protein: CAWSRGEGGYTF
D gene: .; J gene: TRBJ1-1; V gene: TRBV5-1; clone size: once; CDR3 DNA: TGCGCCAGCAGCTGGGACTGGAACACTGAAGCTTTCTTT; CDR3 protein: CASSWDWNTEAFF
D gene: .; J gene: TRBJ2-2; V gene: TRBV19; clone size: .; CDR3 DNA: TGTGCCAGTAGTCTCCCCCCCCTAGCACCCACCGGGGAGCTGTTTTTT; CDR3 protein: CASSLPPLAPTGELFF